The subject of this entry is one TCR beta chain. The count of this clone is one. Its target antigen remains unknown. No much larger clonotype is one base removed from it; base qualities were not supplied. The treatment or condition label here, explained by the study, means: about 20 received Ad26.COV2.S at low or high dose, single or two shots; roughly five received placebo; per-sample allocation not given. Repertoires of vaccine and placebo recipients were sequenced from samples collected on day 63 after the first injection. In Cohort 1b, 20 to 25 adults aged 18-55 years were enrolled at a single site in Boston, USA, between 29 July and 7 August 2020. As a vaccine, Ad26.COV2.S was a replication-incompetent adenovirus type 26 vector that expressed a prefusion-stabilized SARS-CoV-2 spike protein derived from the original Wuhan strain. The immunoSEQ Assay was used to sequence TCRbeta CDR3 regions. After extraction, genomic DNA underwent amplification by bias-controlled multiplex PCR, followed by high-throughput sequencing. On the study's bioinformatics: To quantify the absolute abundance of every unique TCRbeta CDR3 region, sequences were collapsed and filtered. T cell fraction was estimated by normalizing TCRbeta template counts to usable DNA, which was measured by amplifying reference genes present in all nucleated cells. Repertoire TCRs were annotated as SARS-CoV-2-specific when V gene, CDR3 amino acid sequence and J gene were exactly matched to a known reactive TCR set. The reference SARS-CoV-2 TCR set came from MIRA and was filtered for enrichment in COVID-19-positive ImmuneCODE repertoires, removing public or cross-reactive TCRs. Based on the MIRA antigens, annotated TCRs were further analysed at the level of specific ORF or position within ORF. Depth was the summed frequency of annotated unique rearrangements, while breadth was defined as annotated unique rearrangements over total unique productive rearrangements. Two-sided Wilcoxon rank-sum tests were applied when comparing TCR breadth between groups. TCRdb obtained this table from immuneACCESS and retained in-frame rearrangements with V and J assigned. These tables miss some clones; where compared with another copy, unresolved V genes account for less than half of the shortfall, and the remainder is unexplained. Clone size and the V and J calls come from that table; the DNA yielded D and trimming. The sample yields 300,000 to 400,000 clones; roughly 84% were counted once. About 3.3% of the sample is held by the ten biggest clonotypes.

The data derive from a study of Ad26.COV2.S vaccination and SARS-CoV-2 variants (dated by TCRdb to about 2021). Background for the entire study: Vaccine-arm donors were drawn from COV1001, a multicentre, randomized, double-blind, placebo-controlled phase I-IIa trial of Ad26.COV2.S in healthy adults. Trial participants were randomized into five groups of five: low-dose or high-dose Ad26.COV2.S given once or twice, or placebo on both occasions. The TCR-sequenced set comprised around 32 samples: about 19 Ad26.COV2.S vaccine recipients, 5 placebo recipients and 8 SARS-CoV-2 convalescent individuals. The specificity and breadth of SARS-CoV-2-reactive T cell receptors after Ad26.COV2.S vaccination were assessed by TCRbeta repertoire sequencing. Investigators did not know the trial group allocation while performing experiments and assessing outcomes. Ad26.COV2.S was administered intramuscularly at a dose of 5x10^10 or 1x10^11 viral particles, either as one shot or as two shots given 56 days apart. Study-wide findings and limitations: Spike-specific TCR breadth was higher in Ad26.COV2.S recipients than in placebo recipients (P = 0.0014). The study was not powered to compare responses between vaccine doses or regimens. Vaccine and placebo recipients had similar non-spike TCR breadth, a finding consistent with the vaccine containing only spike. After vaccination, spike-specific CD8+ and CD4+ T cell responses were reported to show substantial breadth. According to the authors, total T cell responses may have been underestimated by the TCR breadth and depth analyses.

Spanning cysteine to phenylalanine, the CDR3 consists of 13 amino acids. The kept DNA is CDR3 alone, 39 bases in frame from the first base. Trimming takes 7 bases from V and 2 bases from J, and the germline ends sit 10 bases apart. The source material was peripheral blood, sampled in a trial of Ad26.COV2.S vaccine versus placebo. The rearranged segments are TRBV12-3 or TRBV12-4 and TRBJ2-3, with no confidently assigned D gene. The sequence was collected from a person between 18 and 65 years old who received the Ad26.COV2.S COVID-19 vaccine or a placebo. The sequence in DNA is TGTGCCAGCACTCCAGAAAACACAGATACGCAGTATTTT. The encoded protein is CASTPENTDTQYF.